These 5 T cell receptor beta chains were sequenced from one sample in a study of T cells in Graves' hyperthyroidism and ophthalmopathy. The CDR3 regions of TCR beta were amplified from RNA transcripts. The HTBI primer set drove a first-round RT-PCR of the TCR CDR3. TCRdb re-called the multiplex PCR reads through MiXCR, storing one row per CDR3 protein. The sample holds approximately 400,000 distinct CDR3 sequences, more than 11% seen once. Sequenced material: blood. These receptors all stem from a woman aged 60 to 75 with Graves' hyperthyroidism.

The sample holds many counts of this clonotype. The rearrangement links TRBV7-2 to TRBJ2-4; no definite D call. Per germline, CDR1 SGHTA and CDR2 FQGNSA. Trimming left V 5 bases short and J 0 bases short, with 5 bases between. The CDR3 covers 13 residues. CDR3 protein: CASSGIAKNIQYF. The CDR3 nucleotides are TGTGCCAGCAGCGGGATAGCCAAAAACATTCAGTACTTC.

A single count supports this clonotype. Given a much more abundant clone one base away, this may be a read error. Here the CDR3 omits its conserved ending phenylalanine or tryptophan, so a read error is the likely source. The V gene is TRBV3-1, the J gene TRBJ1-5; D remains ambiguous. The CDR3 has 15 amino acids. Germline CDR1 reads LGHDT; CDR2 reads YNNKEL (reference sequence). V lost 1 base to trimming and J lost 2 bases, with 9 bases between them. The CDR3 DNA reads as TGTGCCAGCAGCCAAGGGCAGGCGGGCAATCAGCCCCAGCATTCT. It specifies CASSQGQAGNQPQHS.

This clonotype was picked up many times. V and J are TRBV7-8 and TRBJ2-3, with unresolved D. With 5 bases removed from V and 2 bases from J, the gap between germline ends came to 14 bases. The length of the CDR3 is 15 residues. Germline-derived CDR1 and CDR2 are SGHVS and FQNEAQ. In nucleotides, the CDR3 is TGTGCCAGCAGCCCACTTGGAAGAAACACAGATACGCAGTATTTT. It translates to CASSPLGRNTDTQYF.

This clonotype was seen repeatedly, ten times or more. V gene TRBV5-1 combines with J gene TRBJ1-1, with 10 positions matching TRBD1. Germline assignment: CDR1 SGHRS and CDR2 YFSETQ. CDR3 length equals 14 residues. Unmatched junction bases numbered 5, after V lost 4 bases and J lost 5 bases. The CDR3 DNA is TGCGCCAGCAGCGCACGACAGGGGGCGACTGAAGCTTTCTTT. Its protein product is CASSARQGATEAFF.

This clonotype was recorded many times. This chain uses TRBV3-1 with TRBJ1-2; D remains ambiguous. Between the trimmed V and J ends, which lost 5 bases and 4 bases, there was a span of 11 bases. This CDR3 comprises 13 residues. In germline, CDR1 is LGHDT, CDR2 YNNKEL (reference sequence). The DNA of the CDR3 is TGTGCCAGCAGCTTGGACGGATCCTATGGCTACACCTTC. Protein product: CASSLDGSYGYTF.